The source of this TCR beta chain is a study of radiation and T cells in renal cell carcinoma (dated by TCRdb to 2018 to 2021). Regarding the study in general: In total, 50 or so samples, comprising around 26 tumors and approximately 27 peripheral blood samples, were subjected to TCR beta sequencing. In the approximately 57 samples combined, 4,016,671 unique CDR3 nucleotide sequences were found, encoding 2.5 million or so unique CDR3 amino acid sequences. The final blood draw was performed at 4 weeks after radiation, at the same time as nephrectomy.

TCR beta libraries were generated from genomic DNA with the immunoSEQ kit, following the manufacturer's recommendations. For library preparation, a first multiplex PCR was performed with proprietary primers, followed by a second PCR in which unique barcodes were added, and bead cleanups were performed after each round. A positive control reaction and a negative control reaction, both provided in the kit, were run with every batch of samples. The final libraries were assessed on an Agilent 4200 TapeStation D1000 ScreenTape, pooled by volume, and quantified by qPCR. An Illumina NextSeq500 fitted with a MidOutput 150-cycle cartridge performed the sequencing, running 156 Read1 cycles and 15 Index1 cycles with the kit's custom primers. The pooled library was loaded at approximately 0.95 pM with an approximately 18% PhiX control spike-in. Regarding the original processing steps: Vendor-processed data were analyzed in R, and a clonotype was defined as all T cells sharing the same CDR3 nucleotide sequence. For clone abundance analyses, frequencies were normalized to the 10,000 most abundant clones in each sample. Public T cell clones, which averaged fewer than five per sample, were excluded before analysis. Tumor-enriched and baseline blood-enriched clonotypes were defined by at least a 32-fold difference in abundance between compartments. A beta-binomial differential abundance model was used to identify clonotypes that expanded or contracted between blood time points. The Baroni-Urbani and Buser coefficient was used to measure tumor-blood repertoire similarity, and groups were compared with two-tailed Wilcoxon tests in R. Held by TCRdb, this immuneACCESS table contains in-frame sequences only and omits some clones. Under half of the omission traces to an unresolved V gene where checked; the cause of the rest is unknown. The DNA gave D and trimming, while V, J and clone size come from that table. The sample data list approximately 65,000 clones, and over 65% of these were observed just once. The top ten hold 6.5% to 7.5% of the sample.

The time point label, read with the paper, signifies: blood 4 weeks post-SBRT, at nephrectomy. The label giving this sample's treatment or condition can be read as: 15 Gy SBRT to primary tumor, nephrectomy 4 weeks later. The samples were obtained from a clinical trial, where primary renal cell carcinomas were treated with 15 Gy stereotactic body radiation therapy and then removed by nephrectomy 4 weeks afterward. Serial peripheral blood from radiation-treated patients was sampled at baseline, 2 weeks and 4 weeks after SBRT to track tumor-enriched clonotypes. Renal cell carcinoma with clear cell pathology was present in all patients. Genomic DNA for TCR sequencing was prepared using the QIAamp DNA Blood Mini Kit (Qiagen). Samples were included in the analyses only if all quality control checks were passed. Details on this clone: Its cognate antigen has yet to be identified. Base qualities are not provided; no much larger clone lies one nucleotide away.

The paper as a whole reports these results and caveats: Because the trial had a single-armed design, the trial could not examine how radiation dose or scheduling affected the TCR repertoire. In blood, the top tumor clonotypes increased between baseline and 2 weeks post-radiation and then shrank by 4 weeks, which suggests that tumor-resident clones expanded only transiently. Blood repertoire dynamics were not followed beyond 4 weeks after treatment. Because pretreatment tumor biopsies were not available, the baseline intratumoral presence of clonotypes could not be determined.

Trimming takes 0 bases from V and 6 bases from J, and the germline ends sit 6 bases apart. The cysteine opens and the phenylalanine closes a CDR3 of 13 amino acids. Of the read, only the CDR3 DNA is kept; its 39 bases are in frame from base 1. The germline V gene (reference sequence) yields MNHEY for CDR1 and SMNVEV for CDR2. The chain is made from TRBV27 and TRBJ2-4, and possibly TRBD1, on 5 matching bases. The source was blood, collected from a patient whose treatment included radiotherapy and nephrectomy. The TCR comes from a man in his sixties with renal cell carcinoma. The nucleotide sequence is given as TGTGCCAGCAGTTTATCTCAGGGAAACATTCAGTACTTC. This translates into CASSLSQGNIQYF.